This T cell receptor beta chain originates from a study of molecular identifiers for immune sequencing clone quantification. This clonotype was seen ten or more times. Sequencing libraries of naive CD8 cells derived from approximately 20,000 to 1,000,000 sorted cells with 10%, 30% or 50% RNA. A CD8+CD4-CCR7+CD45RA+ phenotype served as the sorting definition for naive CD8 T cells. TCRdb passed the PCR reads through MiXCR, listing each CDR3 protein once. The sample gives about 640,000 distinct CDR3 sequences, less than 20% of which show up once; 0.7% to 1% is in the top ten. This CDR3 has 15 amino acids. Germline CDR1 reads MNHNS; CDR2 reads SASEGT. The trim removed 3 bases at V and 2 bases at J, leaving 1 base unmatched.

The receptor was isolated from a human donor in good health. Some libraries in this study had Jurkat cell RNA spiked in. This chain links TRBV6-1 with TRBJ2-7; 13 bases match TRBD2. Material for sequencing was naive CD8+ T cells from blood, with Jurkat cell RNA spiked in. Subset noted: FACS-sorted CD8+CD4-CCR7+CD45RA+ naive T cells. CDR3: CASSDGLAGAYEQYF. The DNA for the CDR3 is TGTGCCAGCAGTGACGGACTAGCGGGAGCCTACGAGCAGTACTTC.